The clone carrying this T cell receptor (beta chain) was observed many times. Its antigen is not known. J was trimmed by 4 bases and V by 5 bases; bases with no gene match: 3. CDR3 length equals 13 residues. The germline V gene has CDR1 MNHEY and CDR2 SMNVEV (reference sequence). The data were taken from a study of Graves' ophthalmopathy and Graves' hyperthyroidism. PBMCs originated in 8.5 to 10 ml of fresh peripheral blood. General study results and limits: The blood repertoire also included most expanded thyroid clonotypes above 0.001 frequency.

RNA transcripts served as template for amplifying TCR beta CDR3 sequences. First-round RT-PCR with HTBI primers preceded a second-round multiplex PCR. One entry per CDR3 protein results from TCRdb running MiXCR on the multiplex PCR reads. The sample carries about 410,000 distinct CDR3 sequences, around 19% recorded once. Sequencing input: peripheral blood. The TCR originated in a woman aged 18-30 years with Graves' ophthalmopathy. This rearrangement joins TRBV27 to TRBJ1-2; 8 bases line up with TRBD1. CDR3 DNA sequence: TGTGCCAGCAGTACTACAGGGGGCTATGGCTACACCTTC. Protein product: CASSTTGGYGYTF.